Shown below are 22 T cell receptor beta chains from a single sample sequenced in a study of blood T cells in healthy people across ages. The use of a sample-barcoded 5' primer and a J-beta primer mix characterized a second PCR of roughly 6 to 11 cycles. Via MiXCR, TCRdb re-called the 5' RACE reads, giving one row per CDR3 protein. The sample consists of 700,000 or so distinct CDR3 sequences, about a fifth of them appearing once. Material: blood. These receptors were obtained from a man aged 70-80 years in good health.

The J gene is TRBJ1-2, the V gene TRBV6-8; perhaps TRBD1 as D (5 bases). The V end lost 7 bases, the J end lost 8 bases, and 11 bases lay between the germline ends. The V gene's germline CDR1 is MNHGY and CDR2 SAAAGT. The CDR3 contains 11 residues. As DNA, the CDR3 is TGTGCCAGCAAGGCAGGGAACGGCTACACCTTC. It codes for CASKAGNGYTF.

The chain combines TRBV2 with TRBJ1-1, with unresolved D. Germline CDR1 SNHLY, CDR2 FYNNEI. The CDR3 loop spans 12 amino acids. V was cut by 4 bases and J by 1 base, with 4 bases left in between. The CDR3 reads CASSAQNTEAFF. CDR3 nucleotides: TGTGCCAGCAGTGCTCAGAACACTGAAGCTTTCTTT.

In its sample, this clonotype was seen a few times. The chain joins TRBV20-1 to TRBJ2-5, with D uncertain. The J call may be mistaken, given a closer DNA end match to TRBJ2-7. The CDR3 contains 13 residues. Germline CDR1 is DFQATT and CDR2 is SNEGSKA (reference sequence). In DNA, the CDR3 is TGCAGTGCTTCCATGGACCGTACCTACGAGCAGTACTTC. It yields the protein CSASMDRTYEQYF.

The chain uses TRBV18 and TRBJ2-7; 9 bases align to TRBD1. The CDR3 contains 16 residues. Unmatched junction bases numbered 8, after V lost 3 bases and J lost 2 bases. Germline CDR1 reads KGHSH; CDR2 reads LQKENI. The CDR3 is CASSPPRDRVAYEQYV. In DNA form, the CDR3 reads TGTGCCAGCTCACCGCCCCGGGACAGGGTAGCCTACGAGCAGTACGTC.

The chain couples TRBV5-5 to TRBJ2-2, with TRBD2 matching 12 bases. V shed 4 bases and J 4 bases; nucleotides not matched to a gene: 8. Germline V gene data show CDR1 as SGHKS and CDR2 as YYEKEE (reference sequence). The CDR3 is 17 amino acids. The CDR3 nucleotides read TGTGCCAGCAGCCCCCTACTAGCGGGAGGTAGCACCGGGGAGCTGTTTTTT. It yields the protein CASSPLLAGGSTGELFF.

The chain combines TRBV29-1 with TRBJ1-1, with D unclear. Trimming removed 7 bases from V and 3 bases from J, with 12 bases in between. This CDR3 region has 12 residues. Germline V CDR1 and CDR2: SQVTM, ANQGSEA. Written as DNA, the CDR3 is TGCAGCGCGGTCCGGGGTGACACTGAAGCTTTCTTT. Residues: CSAVRGDTEAFF.

The V and J genes are TRBV20-1 and TRBJ1-1; D is perhaps TRBD1 (5 bases). The germline V and J ends were trimmed by 7 bases and 7 bases, with 13 bases remaining between them. Germline assignment: CDR1 DFQATT and CDR2 SNEGSKA (reference sequence). The CDR3 extends over 11 amino acids. CDR3: CSGLRANEAFF. The DNA of the CDR3 is TGCAGTGGGCTCAGGGCGAATGAAGCTTTCTTT.

V gene TRBV12-3 or TRBV12-4 combines with J gene TRBJ2-7; D is uncertain. CDR3 length: 12 residues. V was clipped by 6 bases and J by 3 bases, with 9 bases between them. CDR3 in DNA: TGTGCCAGCAGCCTCCACGACTACGAGCAGTACTTC. As protein: CASSLHDYEQYF.

This clonotype was picked up many times. This chain joins TRBV18 and TRBJ2-5; a possible D gene is TRBD2 (5 bases). The germline gives CDR1 KGHSH, CDR2 LQKENI. The V end lost 3 bases, the J end lost 5 bases, and 13 bases lay between the germline ends. This CDR3 is built from 14 residues. The CDR3 region is CASSPHSTGETQYF. As DNA, the CDR3 is TGTGCCAGCTCACCCCACAGCACGGGGGAGACCCAGTACTTC.

This clonotype was counted between two and nine times. The gene calls are TRBV5-1 and TRBJ2-3; a weak D match, TRBD2 (5 bases). With 4 bases removed from V and 2 bases from J, the gap between germline ends came to 17 bases. The CDR3 consists of 16 residues. Per germline, CDR1 SGHRS and CDR2 YFSETQ. CDR3 amino acids: CASSLTDSGITDTQYF. The CDR3 coding sequence is TGCGCCAGCAGCCTGACCGACTCCGGGATCACAGATACGCAGTATTTT.

This clonotype was observed a few times. This sequence joins TRBV11-3 and TRBJ1-2; TRBD1 is a possible D gene (5 bases). The CDR3 consists of 11 residues. V was pared by 7 bases and J by 8 bases, with 11 bases between. Per the germline V gene, CDR1 is SGHNT and CDR2 is YENEEA. The CDR3 bases are TGTGCCAGCATCCCACCAGGGGGCTACACCTTC. It is translated as CASIPPGGYTF. The variable domain in full, with the rest retrieved from reference TRBV11-3 and TRBJ1-2, is EAGVVQSPRYKIIEKKQPVAFWCNPISGHNTLYWYLQNLGQGPELLIRYENEEAVDDSQLPKDRFSAERLKGVDSTLKIQPAELGDSAVYLCASIPPGGYTFGSGTRLTVV.

V gene TRBV5-1 combines with J gene TRBJ2-3; a weak D match, TRBD2 (6 bases). CDR3 length: 14 residues. Germline CDR1 and CDR2: SGHRS and YFSETQ. Trimming cost V 1 base and J 1 base, with 7 bases left between them. As DNA, the CDR3 is TGCGCCAGCAGCTTGATAGCGGGCACAGATACGCAGTATTTT. This gives the protein CASSLIAGTDTQYF. Supplemented by reference TRBV5-1 and TRBJ2-3, the full variable domain reads KAGVTQTPRYLIKTRGQQVTLSCSPISGHRSVSWYQQTPGQGLQFLFEYFSETQRNKGNFPGRFSGRQFSNSRSEMNVSTLELGDSALYLCASSLIAGTDTQYFGPGTRLTVL.

The rearrangement joins TRBV6-5 to TRBJ2-3; D is unresolved. The CDR3 covers 14 residues. Trimming shortened V by 6 bases and J by 6 bases, and 16 bases separated the two germline ends. Germline V CDR1 and CDR2: MNHEY, SVGAGI. CDR3 sequence (DNA): TGTGCCAGCAGGGGCCTTATTGATCGGGATACGCAGTATTTT. Protein product: CASRGLIDRDTQYF.

This clonotype has more than one count but fewer than ten. The chain carries TRBV5-1 and TRBJ1-4; D is possibly TRBD1 (6 bases). Trimming shortened V by 2 bases and J by 4 bases, and 12 bases separated the two germline ends. The CDR3 runs to 15 residues. Germline values: CDR1 SGHRS, CDR2 YFSETQ. DNA for the CDR3: TGCGCCAGCAGCTTAAACCAGGGGATTAATGAAAAACTGTTTTTT. Amino acids: CASSLNQGINEKLFF.

In its sample, this clonotype was seen a few times. The CDR3 protein is CSAPEGVAKNIQYF. DNA of the CDR3: TGCAGTGCCCCCGAGGGGGTAGCCAAAAACATTCAGTACTTC. V gene TRBV20-1 combines with J gene TRBJ2-4; D perhaps matches TRBD1 (6 bases). Trimming pared 6 bases from V and 0 bases from J, leaving 12 bases between. This CDR3 is 14 amino acids long. Looked up from germline, CDR1 is DFQATT and CDR2 is SNEGSKA (reference sequence).

About this clonotype itself: An end of the junction does not agree with germline; a read error may underlie this. The V and J genes are TRBV4-1 and TRBJ2-5; TRBD1 matches at 7 bases. This CDR3 comprises 15 residues. Germline lookup yields CDR1 MGHRA and CDR2 YSYEKL. CDR3 residues: CASSISGTEKETQYF. CDR3 DNA sequence: TGCGCCAGCAGCATATCCGGGACAGAAAAAGAGACCCAGTATTTC.

The chain combines TRBV9 with TRBJ2-1; 7 nucleotides align to TRBD2. CDR1 SGDLS and CDR2 YYNGEE come from the germline V gene. The V and J ends lost 0 bases and 5 bases, in that order; junction bases with no gene match: 2. The CDR3 spans 14 residues. The DNA of the CDR3 is TGTGCCAGCAGCGTAGCCGGGACTAACAATGAGCAGTTCTTC. Amino acids: CASSVAGTNNEQFF.

The chain employs TRBV19 and TRBJ2-3; TRBD1 agrees at 7 bases. V shed 6 bases and J 2 bases; nucleotides not matched to a gene: 5. The germline CDR1 and CDR2 sequences are LNHDA and SQIVND (reference sequence). This CDR3 contains 14 residues. The CDR3 spells CASRPTGSTDTQYF. For the CDR3, the DNA is TGTGCCAGTAGGCCGACAGGGTCCACAGATACGCAGTATTTT.

The sample holds a few counts of this clonotype. The chain is built from TRBV6-6 and TRBJ1-4; the match to TRBD1 covers 7 bases. CDR1 and CDR2 (germline): MNHNY, SVGAGI (reference sequence). The ends lost 2 bases at V and 7 bases at J; junction bases unmatched: 7. The CDR3 has 15 residues. In nucleotides, the CDR3 is TGTGCCAGCAGTTACCCCGAGGCAGGGGGTGAAAAACTGTTTTTT. Protein product: CASSYPEAGGEKLFF.

The V call is TRBV7-9, the J call TRBJ1-6; TRBD1 might be the D (5 bases). The germline gives CDR1 SEHNR, CDR2 FQNEAQ (reference sequence). V lost 3 bases and J 9 bases, leaving 12 bases between the germline ends. CDR3 length equals 14 residues. CDR3 residues: CASSFAQGISPLHF. The CDR3 coding sequence is TGTGCCAGCAGCTTTGCCCAGGGCATTTCACCCCTCCACTTT.

The chain uses TRBV20-1 and TRBJ2-1; D possibly matches TRBD1 or TRBD2 (6 bases each). This CDR3 is built from 14 residues. The germline V and J ends were trimmed by 4 bases and 0 bases, with 10 bases remaining between them. The germline CDR1 and CDR2 sequences are DFQATT and SNEGSKA (reference sequence). The CDR3 protein is CSAKGDSSYNEQFF. The CDR3 DNA reads TGCAGTGCTAAGGGGGACTCCTCCTACAATGAGCAGTTCTTC.

The rearrangement joins TRBV5-5 to TRBJ1-2; TRBD1 is a possible D gene (6 bases). The CDR3 is 14 amino acids. Trimming cost V 4 bases and J 2 bases, with 12 bases left between them. Germline V CDR1 and CDR2: SGHKS, YYEKEE (reference sequence). In DNA, the CDR3 is TGTGCCAGCAGCCAGGACAGCGACAACTATGGCTACACCTTC. Protein: CASSQDSDNYGYTF. The whole variable domain, remainder taken from reference TRBV5-5 and TRBJ1-2, is DAGVTQSPTHLIKTRGQQVTLRCSPISGHKSVSWYQQVLGQGPQFIFQYYEKEERGRGNFPDRFSARQFPNYSSELNVNALLLGDSALYLCASSQDSDNYGYTFGSGTRLTVV.